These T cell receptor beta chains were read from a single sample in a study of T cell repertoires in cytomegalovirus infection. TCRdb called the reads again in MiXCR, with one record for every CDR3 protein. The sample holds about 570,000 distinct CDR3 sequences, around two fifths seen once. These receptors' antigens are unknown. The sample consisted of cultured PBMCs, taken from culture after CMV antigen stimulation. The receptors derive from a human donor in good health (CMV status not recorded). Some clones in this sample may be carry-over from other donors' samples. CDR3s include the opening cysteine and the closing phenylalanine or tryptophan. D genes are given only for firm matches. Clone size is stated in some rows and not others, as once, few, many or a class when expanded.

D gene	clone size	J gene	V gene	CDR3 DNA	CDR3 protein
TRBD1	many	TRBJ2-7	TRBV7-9	TGTGCCAGCAGCCTCGGACAGGTTCGGCGCGGCGAGCAGTACTTC	CASSLGQVRRGEQYF
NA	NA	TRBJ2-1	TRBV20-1	TGCAGTGACCCCCTTACTAGGAGCTCCTACAATGAGCAGTTCTTC	CSDPLTRSSYNEQFF
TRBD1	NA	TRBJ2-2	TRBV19	TGTGCCAGTCTCGAGGGGGCGAGCACCGGGGAGCTGTTTTTT	CASLEGASTGELFF
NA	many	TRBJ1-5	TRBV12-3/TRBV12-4	TGTGCCAGCAGTTTTCAGTGGCCGGGGTACGGCAATCAGCCCCAGCATTTT	CASSFQWPGYGNQPQHF
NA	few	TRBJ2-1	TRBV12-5	TGTGCTAGTGCCCCCCGGGTGTCCTACAATGAGCAGTTCTTC	CASAPRVSYNEQFF
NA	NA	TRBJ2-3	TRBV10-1	TGCGCCAGCAGTGCCCCCGCAGATACGCAGTATTTT	CASSAPADTQYF
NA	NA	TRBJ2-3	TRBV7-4	TGTGCCAGCAGCCCCCGGGGCCCCGGGGCGGCAGATACGCAGTATTTT	CASSPRGPGAADTQYF
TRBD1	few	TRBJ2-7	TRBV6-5	TGTGCCAGCAGTTTTTCGGGACAGGGAGGGTACGAGCAGTACTTC	CASSFSGQGGYEQYF
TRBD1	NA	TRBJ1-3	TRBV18	TGTGCCAGCTCACCTATGTCACCGGGACAGGGTTTTGACACCATATATTTT	CASSPMSPGQGFDTIYF
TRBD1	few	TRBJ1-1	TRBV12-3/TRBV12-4	TGTGCCAGCAGGGAGGACAGGGGGCGAGACACTGAAGCTTTCTTT	CASREDRGRDTEAFF
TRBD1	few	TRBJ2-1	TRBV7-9	TGTGCCAGCAGCCCTCGACAGGGGGCTAGCCATGAGCAGTTCTTC	CASSPRQGASHEQFF
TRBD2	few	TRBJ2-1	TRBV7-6	TGTGCCAGCAGCTTAATGGGAGGGCCATTTGGTGAGCAGTTCTTC	CASSLMGGPFGEQFF
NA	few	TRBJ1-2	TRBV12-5	TGTGCTAGTGGTTTACGGCCAGCACACATGAACGGTGGCTACACCTTC	CASGLRPAHMNGGYTF
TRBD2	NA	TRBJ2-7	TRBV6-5	TGTGCCAGCAGTTGGGGTAGCGGGCTCGAGCAGTACTTC	CASSWGSGLEQYF
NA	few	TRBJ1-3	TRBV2	TGTGCCAGCAGTCCGACGTCGGCTGGAAACACCATATATTTT	CASSPTSAGNTIYF
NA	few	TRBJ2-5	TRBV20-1	TGCAGTGCTAGCGGGATAGTTGAAGAGACCCAGTACTTC	CSASGIVEETQYF
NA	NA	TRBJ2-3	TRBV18	TGTGCCAGCTCTCAAACGGGACCACTCACAGATACGCAGTATTTT	CASSQTGPLTDTQYF
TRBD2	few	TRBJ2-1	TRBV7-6	TGTGCCAGCAGCCCCGGACTAGCGGGGGACAATGAGCAGTTCTTC	CASSPGLAGDNEQFF
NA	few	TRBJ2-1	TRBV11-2	TGTGCCAGCAGCTTCACAGGAGGTATGGCTGAGCAGTTCTTC	CASSFTGGMAEQFF
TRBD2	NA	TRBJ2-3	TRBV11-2	TGTGCCAGCAGCTCACCTAGCGGGGCGATCACAGATACGCAGTATTTT	CASSSPSGAITDTQYF
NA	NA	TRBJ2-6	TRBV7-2	TGTGCCAGCAGCTTACGGACCCCCACTCTCCGGGCCAACGTCCTGACTTTC	CASSLRTPTLRANVLTF
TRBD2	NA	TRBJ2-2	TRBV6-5	TGTGCCAGCAGTAAACCGGGACTACCCTCGGGGGAGCTGTTTTTT	CASSKPGLPSGELFF
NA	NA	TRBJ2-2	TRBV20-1	TGCAGTGCTAGATTTCTTTCGTCCGGGGAGCTGTTTTTT	CSARFLSSGELFF
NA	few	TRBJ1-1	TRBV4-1	TGCGCCAGCAGCCAAGTTGGGCTCCGAGTGGGGAACACTGAAGCTTTCTTT	CASSQVGLRVGNTEAFF